This T cell receptor (beta chain) was sequenced for a study of shared clonotypes between healthy human individuals. Broader study findings: How much donors shared clonotypes was expected to be affected by sequencing depth. Naive subsets tended to show greater estimated richness than memory subsets.

Using immunoSEQ multiplex PCR, the repertoire was profiled, and TCRdb retains in-frame clones only, with some absent. Counted here are some 95,000 clones, 67% occurring once; the ten biggest clones make up 35% to 55%. As regards this clone: The antigen is not known.

Each sample came from a Caucasian adult donor living in Nashville, Tennessee. The clonotype comes from a man aged 30-40 years in good health. Sequencing was carried out using memory CD8+ T cells sorted from blood. Subset described: CD45RO+ cells pooled with CCR7-negative TemRA cells.

The CDR3 region is CSVEDISYEQYF. For the CDR3, the DNA is TGCAGCGTTGAAGATATTTCCTACGAGCAGTACTTC. V gene TRBV29-1 combines with J gene TRBJ2-7; no reliable D call. Germline V gene data show CDR1 as SQVTM and CDR2 as ANQGSEA. The length of the CDR3 is 12 residues. V shed 0 bases and J shed 1 base, with 4 bases lying between them.